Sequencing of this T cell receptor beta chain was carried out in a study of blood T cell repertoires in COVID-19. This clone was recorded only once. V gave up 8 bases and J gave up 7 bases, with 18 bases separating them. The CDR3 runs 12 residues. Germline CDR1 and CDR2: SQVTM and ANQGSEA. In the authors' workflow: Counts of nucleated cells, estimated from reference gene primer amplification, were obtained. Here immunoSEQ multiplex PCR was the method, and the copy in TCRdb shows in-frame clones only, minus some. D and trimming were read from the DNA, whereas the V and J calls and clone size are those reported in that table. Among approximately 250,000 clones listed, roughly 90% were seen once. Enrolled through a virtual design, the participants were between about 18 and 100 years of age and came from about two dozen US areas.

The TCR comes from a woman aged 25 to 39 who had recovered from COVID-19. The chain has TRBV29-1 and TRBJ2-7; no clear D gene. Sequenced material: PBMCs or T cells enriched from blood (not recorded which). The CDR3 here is CSIVLSSLEQYF. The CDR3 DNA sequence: TGCAGCATCGTCCTTTCTTCTTTGGAGCAGTACTTC.